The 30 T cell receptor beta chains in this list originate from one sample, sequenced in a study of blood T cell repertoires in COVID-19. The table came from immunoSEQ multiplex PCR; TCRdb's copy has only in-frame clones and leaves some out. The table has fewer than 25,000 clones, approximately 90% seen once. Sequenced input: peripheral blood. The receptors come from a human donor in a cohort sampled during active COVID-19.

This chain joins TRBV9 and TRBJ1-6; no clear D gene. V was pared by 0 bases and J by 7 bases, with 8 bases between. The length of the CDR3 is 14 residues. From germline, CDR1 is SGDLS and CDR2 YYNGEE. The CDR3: CASSVVAGNSPLHF. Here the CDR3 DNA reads TGTGCCAGCAGCGTAGTTGCCGGGAATTCACCCCTCCACTTT.

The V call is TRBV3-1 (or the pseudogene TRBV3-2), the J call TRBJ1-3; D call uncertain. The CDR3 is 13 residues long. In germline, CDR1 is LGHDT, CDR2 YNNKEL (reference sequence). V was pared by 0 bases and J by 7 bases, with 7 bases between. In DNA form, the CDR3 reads TGTGCCAGCAGCCAAGATTACGGGAACACCATATATTTT. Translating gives CASSQDYGNTIYF.

The CDR3 protein is CASGTLGVHNEQFF. The CDR3 DNA reads TGTGCCAGCGGCACCTTAGGGGTACACAATGAGCAGTTCTTC. The chain recombines TRBV7-9 with TRBJ2-1; D perhaps matches TRBD1 (5 bases). Per germline, CDR1 SEHNR and CDR2 FQNEAQ (reference sequence). Deletions cut 8 bases from V and 5 bases from J, with 16 bases between. This CDR3 is built from 14 residues.

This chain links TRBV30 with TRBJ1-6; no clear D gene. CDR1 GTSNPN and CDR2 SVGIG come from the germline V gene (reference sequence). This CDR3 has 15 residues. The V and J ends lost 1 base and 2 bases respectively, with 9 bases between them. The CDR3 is CAWSANRAYNSPLHF. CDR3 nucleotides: TGTGCCTGGAGTGCTAACCGGGCCTATAATTCACCCCTCCACTTT.

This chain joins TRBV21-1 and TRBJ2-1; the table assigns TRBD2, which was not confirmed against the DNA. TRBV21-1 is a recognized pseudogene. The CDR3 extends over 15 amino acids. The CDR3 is CASSNSESSYNEQFF. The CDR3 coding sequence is TGTGCCAGCAGCAATTCGGAGAGCTCCTACAATGAGCAGTTCTTC.

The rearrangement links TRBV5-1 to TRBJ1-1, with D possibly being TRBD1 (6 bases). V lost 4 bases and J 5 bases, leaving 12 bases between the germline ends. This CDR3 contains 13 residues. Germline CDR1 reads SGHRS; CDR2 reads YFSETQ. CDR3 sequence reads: CASSRTVGTEAFF. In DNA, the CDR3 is TGCGCCAGCAGCCGGACAGTGGGGACTGAAGCTTTCTTT.

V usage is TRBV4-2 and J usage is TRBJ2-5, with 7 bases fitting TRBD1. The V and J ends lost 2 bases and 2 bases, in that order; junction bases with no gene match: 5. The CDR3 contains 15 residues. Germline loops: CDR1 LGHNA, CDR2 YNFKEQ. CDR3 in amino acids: CASSQPPGQQETQYF. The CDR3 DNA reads TGTGCCAGCAGCCAACCTCCGGGACAGCAAGAGACCCAGTACTTC.

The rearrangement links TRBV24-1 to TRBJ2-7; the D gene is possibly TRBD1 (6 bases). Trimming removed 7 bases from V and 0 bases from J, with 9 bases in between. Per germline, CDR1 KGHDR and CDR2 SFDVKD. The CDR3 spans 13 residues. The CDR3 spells CATSAGDSYEQYF. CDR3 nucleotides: TGTGCCACCAGCGCAGGGGACTCCTACGAGCAGTACTTC.

CDR3 sequence: CAWIRENTEAFF. As DNA, the CDR3 is TGTGCCTGGATTCGGGAGAACACTGAAGCTTTCTTT. The J gene is TRBJ1-1, the V gene TRBV30; no clear D. V dropped 4 bases and J dropped 1 base, with 7 bases sitting between them. The CDR3 is made up of 12 amino acids. Germline lookup yields CDR1 GTSNPN and CDR2 SVGIG (reference sequence). Full variable domain (rest looked up from reference TRBV30 and TRBJ1-1): SQTIHQWPATLVQPVGSPLSLECTVEGTSNPNLYWYRQAAGRGLQLLFYSVGIGQISSEVPQNLSASRPQDRQFILSSKKLLLSDSGFYLCAWIRENTEAFFGQGTRLTVV.

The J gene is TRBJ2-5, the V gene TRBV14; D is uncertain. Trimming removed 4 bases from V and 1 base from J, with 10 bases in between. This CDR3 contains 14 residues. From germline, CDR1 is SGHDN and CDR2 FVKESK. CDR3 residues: CASSRSGSQETQYF. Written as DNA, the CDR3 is TGTGCCAGCAGCCGATCAGGATCCCAAGAGACCCAGTACTTC.

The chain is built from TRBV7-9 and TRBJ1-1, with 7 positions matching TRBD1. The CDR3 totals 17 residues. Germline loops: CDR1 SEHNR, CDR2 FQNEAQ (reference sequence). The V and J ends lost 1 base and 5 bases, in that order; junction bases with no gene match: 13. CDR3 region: CASSLGPSRGVGTEAFF. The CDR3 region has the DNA TGTGCCAGCAGCTTAGGCCCTTCCAGGGGGGTAGGGACTGAAGCTTTCTTT.

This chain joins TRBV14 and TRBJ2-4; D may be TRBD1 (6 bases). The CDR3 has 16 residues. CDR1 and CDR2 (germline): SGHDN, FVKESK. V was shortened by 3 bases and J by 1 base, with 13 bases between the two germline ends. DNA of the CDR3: TGTGCCAGCAGCCAGGGTTTCACAGGGGCCAAAAACATTCAGTACTTC. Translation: CASSQGFTGAKNIQYF.

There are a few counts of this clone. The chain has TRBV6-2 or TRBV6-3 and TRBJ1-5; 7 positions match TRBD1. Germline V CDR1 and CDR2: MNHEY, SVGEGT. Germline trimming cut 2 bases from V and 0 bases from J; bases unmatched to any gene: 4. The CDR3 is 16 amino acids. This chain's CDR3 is CASSYPTGYSNQPQHF. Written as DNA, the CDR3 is TGTGCCAGCAGTTACCCGACAGGGTATAGCAATCAGCCCCAGCATTTT.

The chain's CDR3 is CASSYGGGTGELFF. For the CDR3, the DNA is TGTGCCAGCAGTTACGGCGGCGGAACCGGGGAGCTGTTTTTT. This rearrangement joins TRBV6-6 to TRBJ2-2; D is ambiguous. Germline assignment: CDR1 MNHNY and CDR2 SVGAGI (reference sequence). The CDR3 consists of 14 residues. V lost 2 bases, J lost 5 bases, and 9 bases lay in between.

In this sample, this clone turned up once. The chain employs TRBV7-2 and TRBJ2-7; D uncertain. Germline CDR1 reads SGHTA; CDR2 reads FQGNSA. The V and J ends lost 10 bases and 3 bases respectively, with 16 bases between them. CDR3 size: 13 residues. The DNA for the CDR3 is TGTGCCACCTCAGTAGGCAGGTACTACGAGCAGTACTTC. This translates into CATSVGRYYEQYF.

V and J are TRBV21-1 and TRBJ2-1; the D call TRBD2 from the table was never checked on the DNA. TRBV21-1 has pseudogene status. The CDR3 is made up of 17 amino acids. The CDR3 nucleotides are TGTGCCAGCAGCTCCAAGCTTGGACTAGCGTATCACAATGAGCAGTTCTTC. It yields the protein CASSSKLGLAYHNEQFF.

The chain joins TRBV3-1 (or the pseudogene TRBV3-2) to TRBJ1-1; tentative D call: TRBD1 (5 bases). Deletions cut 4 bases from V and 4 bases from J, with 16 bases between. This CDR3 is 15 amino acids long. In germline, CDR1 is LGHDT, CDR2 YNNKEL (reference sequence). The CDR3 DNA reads TGTGCCAGCAGCCCTCGGTGGGGGGAGAGCACTGAAGCTTTCTTT. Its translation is CASSPRWGESTEAFF.

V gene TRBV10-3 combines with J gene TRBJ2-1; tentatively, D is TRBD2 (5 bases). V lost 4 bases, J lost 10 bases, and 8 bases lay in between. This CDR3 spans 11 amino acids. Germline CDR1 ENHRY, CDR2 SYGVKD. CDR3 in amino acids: CAISATGEQFF. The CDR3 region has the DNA TGTGCCATCAGTGCAACGGGGGAGCAGTTCTTC.

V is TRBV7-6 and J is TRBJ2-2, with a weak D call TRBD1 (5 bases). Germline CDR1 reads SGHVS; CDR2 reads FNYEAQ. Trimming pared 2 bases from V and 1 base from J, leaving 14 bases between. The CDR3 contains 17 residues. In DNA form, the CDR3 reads TGTGCCAGCAGCTTAAGGTCAAACCAGGGGAACACCGGGGAGCTGTTTTTT. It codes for CASSLRSNQGNTGELFF. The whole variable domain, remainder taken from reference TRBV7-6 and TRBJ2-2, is GAGVSQSPRYKVTKRGQDVALRCDPISGHVSLYWYRQALGQGPEFLTYFNYEAQQDKSGLPNDRFSAERPEGSISTLTIQRTEQRDSAMYRCASSLRSNQGNTGELFFGEGSRLTVL.

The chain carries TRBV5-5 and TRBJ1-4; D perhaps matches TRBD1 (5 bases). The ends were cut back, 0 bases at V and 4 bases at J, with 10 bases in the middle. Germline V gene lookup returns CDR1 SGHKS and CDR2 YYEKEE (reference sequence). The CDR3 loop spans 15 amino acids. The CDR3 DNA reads TGTGCCAGCAGCTTGGCCGACAGCCTTAATGAAAAACTGTTTTTT. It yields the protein CASSLADSLNEKLFF.

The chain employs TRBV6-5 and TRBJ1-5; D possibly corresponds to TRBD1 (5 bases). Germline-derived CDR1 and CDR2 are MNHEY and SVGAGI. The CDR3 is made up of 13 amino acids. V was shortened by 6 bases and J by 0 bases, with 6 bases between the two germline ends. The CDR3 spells CASSRDSNQPQHF. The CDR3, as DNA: TGTGCCAGCAGCAGGGATAGCAATCAGCCCCAGCATTTT.

As DNA, the CDR3 is TGCGCCAGCAGTGAGTCGCCAGTACCCACAGATACGCAGTATTTT. Its protein product is CASSESPVPTDTQYF. The chain employs TRBV10-2 and TRBJ2-3, with D uncertain. The V end lost 0 bases, the J end lost 2 bases, and 9 bases lay between the germline ends. The CDR3 totals 15 residues. Germline CDR1 WSHSY, CDR2 SAAADI.

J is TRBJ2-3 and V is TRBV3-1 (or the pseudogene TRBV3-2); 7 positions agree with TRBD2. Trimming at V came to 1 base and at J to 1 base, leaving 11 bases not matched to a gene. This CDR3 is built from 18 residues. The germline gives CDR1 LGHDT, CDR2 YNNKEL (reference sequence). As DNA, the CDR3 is TGTGCCAGCAGCCAAGGAATTAGCGGGCCCTCGGGCACAGATACGCAGTATTTT. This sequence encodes CASSQGISGPSGTDTQYF.

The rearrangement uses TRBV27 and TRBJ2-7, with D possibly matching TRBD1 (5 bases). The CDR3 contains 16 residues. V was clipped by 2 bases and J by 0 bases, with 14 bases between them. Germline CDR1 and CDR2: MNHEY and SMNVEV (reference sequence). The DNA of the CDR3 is TGTGCCAGCAGTTTACTTGGGGCAGGTACCTCCTACGAGCAGTACTTC. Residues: CASSLLGAGTSYEQYF.

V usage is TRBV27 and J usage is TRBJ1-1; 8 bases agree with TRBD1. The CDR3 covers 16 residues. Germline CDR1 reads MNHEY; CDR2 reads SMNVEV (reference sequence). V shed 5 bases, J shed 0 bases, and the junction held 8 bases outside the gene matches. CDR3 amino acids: CASSPPTGDLNTEAFF. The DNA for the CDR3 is TGTGCCAGCAGTCCCCCGACAGGGGACTTGAACACTGAAGCTTTCTTT.

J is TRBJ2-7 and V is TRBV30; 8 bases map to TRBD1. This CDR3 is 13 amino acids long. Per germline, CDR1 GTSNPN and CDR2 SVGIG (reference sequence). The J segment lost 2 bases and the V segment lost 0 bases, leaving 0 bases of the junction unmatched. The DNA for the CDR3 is TGTGCCTGGAGTGTGACAGGGGCCTACGAGCAGTACTTC. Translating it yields CAWSVTGAYEQYF.

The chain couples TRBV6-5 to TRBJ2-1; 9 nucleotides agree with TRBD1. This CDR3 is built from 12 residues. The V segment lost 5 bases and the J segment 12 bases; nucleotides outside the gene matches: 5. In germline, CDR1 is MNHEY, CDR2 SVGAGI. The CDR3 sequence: CASSNRGLGQFF. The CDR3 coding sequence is TGTGCCAGCAGTAACAGGGGGCTAGGGCAGTTCTTC.

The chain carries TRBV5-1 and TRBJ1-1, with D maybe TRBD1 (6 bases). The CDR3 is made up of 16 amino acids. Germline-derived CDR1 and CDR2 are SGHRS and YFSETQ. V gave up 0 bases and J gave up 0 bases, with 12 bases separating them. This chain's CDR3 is CASSLAIGQMNTEAFF. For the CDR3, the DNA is TGCGCCAGCAGCTTGGCCATCGGACAGATGAACACTGAAGCTTTCTTT.

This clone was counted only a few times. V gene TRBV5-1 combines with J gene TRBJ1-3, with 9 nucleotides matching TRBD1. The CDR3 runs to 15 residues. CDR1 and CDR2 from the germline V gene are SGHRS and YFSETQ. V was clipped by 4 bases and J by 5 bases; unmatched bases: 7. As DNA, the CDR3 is TGCGCCAGCAGCACAACCGGGACAGGGAGAAACACCATATATTTT. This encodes CASSTTGTGRNTIYF.

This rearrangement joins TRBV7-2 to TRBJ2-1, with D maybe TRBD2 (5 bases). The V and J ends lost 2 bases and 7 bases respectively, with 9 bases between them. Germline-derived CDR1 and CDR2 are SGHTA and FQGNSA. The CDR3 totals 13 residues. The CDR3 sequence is CASSLTRANEQFF. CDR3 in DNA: TGTGCCAGCAGCTTAACTAGGGCAAATGAGCAGTTCTTC.